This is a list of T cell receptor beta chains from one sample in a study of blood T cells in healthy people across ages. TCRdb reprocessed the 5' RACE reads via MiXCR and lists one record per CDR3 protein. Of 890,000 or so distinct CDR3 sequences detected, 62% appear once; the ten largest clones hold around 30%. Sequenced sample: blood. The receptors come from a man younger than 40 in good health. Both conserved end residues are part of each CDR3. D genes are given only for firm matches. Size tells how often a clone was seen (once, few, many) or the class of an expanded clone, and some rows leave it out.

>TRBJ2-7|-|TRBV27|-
TGTGCCAGCAGTTTGGGTCATCCTACCGAGCAGTACTTC
CASSLGHPTEQYF
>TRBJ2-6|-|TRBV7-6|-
TGTGCCAGCAGCTTAGGGGGCGCCTACCTCTCTGGGGCCAACGTCCTGACTTTC
CASSLGGAYLSGANVLTF
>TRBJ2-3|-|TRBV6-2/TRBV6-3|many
TGTGCCAGCAGTTACTCGGGTCGCGGAAGGGACACAGATACGCAGTATTTT
CASSYSGRGRDTDTQYF
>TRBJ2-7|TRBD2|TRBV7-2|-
TGTGCCAGCAGCTTGGGACTAGCGGGGGGGCTCGGCGAGCAGTACTTC
CASSLGLAGGLGEQYF
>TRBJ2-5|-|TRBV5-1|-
TGCGCCAGCAGCCTGGTTCGAGGGGCGCGAGAGACCCAGTACTTC
CASSLVRGARETQYF
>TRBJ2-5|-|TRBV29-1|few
TGCAGCGTTGGAGTTTTCCAAGAGACCCAGTACTTC
CSVGVFQETQYF
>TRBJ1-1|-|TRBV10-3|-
TGTGCCATCAGTGAGTCGGTCAGGGACACTGAAGCTTTCTTT
CAISESVRDTEAFF
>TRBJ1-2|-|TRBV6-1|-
TGTGCCAGCAGTGGGGGTTTCTATGGCTACACCTTC
CASSGGFYGYTF
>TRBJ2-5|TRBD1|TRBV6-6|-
TGTGCCAGTGGGACAGAGCTCCAAGAGACCCAGTACTTC
CASGTELQETQYF
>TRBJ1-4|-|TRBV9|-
TGTGCCAGCAGCGCTGGGAACAGGGAAGATCGGGAAAAACTGTTTTTT
CASSAGNREDREKLFF
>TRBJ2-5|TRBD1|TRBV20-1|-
TGCAGTGCTAACAGGGGAGAGACCCAGTACTTC
CSANRGETQYF
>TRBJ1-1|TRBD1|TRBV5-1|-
TGCGCCAGTACGGAGGGACAGGGGGTCACTGAAGCTTTCTTT
CASTEGQGVTEAFF